This T cell receptor (beta chain) was profiled in a study of blood T cell repertoires in COVID-19. Overall study: The United States, Italy and Spain were the sources of the acute and convalescent COVID-19 samples. PBMCs, B-cell-depleted T cells, or T cells were the source of the cDNA or gDNA that made up the material.

Per the germline V gene, CDR1 is ENHRY and CDR2 is SYGVKD. The trim removed 6 bases at V and 8 bases at J, leaving 7 bases unmatched. This CDR3 has 14 residues. The table lists this clone with a few counts. In the original workflow: From reference gene primer amplification, estimates of nucleated cell counts were derived. Generated by immunoSEQ multiplex PCR, the TCRdb table keeps only in-frame clones and is missing some. V and J calls and clone size are given by that table; D and trimming were obtained from the DNA. The data contain 130,000 to 150,000 clones, 79% of them singletons. Seattle cases were enrolled at active infection and followed longitudinally.

The TCR comes from a woman in her seventies with COVID-19, enrolled during active disease. This chain joins TRBV10-3 and TRBJ1-6; the match to TRBD1 covers 7 bases. Material for sequencing was peripheral blood. CDR3 amino acids: CAISADRDHSPLHF. CDR3 bases: TGTGCCATCAGCGCCGACAGGGATCATTCACCCCTCCACTTT.